The 24 T cell receptor beta chains below come from one sample, sequenced in a study of T-cell memory formation after mild COVID-19. From the 5' RACE reads, TCRdb called clonotypes with MiXCR, one entry per CDR3 protein. Found here are around 300,000 distinct CDR3 sequences, roughly a fifth of them singletons; the top ten hold roughly 21%. Sequencing was performed on PBMCs or a T cell subset sorted from them (not recorded which). The receptors derive from a man aged 18 to 29 who had mild COVID-19 (a few samples of this study predate the infection). Cell type and time point are not known.

The chain couples TRBV19 to TRBJ2-1, with D possibly being TRBD1 (5 bases). The V gene's germline CDR1 is LNHDA and CDR2 SQIVND (reference sequence). The CDR3 runs to 13 residues. Trimming stripped 5 bases from V and 5 bases from J, with 10 bases between. CDR3 residues: CASSWTSNNEQFF. DNA for the CDR3: TGTGCCAGTAGTTGGACAAGTAACAATGAGCAGTTCTTC.

This clonotype was picked up a small number of times. J is TRBJ1-2 and V is TRBV4-3; D is undetermined. The V end lost 0 bases, the J end lost 0 bases, and 8 bases lay between the germline ends. Germline assignment: CDR1 LGHNA and CDR2 YSLEER. This CDR3 comprises 15 residues. The CDR3: CASSQETATNYGYTF. Written as DNA, the CDR3 is TGCGCCAGCAGCCAAGAAACGGCCACTAACTATGGCTACACCTTC.

As regards this clonotype: At one end the junction does not follow the germline gene, possibly because of a read error. The chain combines TRBV7-7 with TRBJ2-5; the D is unclear. Germline loops: CDR1 SSHAT, CDR2 FNYEAQ (reference sequence). CDR3 length equals 13 residues. Written as DNA, the CDR3 is TGTGCTAGCAGCTTAAACAGCCACGAGACCCAGTACTTC. Amino acids: CASSLNSHETQYF.

The CDR3 is CASSLTEDTEAFF. The CDR3 coding sequence is TGTGCCAGCAGCTTAACAGAGGACACTGAAGCTTTCTTT. V usage is TRBV7-3 and J usage is TRBJ1-1; no reliable D call. Trimming removed 0 bases at V and 3 bases at J, with 5 bases between. Germline V gene lookup returns CDR1 SGHTA and CDR2 FQGTGA. This CDR3 spans 13 amino acids.

The table lists this clonotype with a few counts. V gene TRBV4-3 combines with J gene TRBJ2-7; no firm D call. In germline, CDR1 is LGHNA, CDR2 YSLEER. The CDR3 totals 12 residues. Between the trimmed V and J ends, which lost 2 bases and 7 bases, there was a span of 9 bases. CDR3 residues: CASSQYCREQYV. The CDR3 DNA reads as TGCGCCAGCAGCCAATATTGTAGGGAGCAGTACGTC.

J is TRBJ2-5 and V is TRBV4-3; perhaps TRBD1 as D (5 bases). V was pared by 4 bases and J by 9 bases, with 18 bases between. Per germline, CDR1 LGHNA and CDR2 YSLEER. This CDR3 is built from 14 residues. In DNA form, the CDR3 reads TGCGCCAGCAGCCCGTCGCAGGGTTTTGTGTCCCAGTACTTC. This encodes CASSPSQGFVSQYF.

The rearrangement joins TRBV30 to TRBJ2-1; perhaps TRBD2 as D (5 bases). The CDR3 runs 14 residues. Germline lookup yields CDR1 GTSNPN and CDR2 SVGIG (reference sequence). V was clipped by 1 base and J by 4 bases, with 11 bases between them. CDR3 sequence: CAWSGIREYNEQFF. The CDR3 DNA reads TGTGCCTGGAGTGGCATAAGGGAGTACAATGAGCAGTTCTTC.

The rearrangement joins TRBV24-1 to TRBJ2-1, with 8 bases lining up with TRBD1. V shed 4 bases and J 4 bases; nucleotides not matched to a gene: 5. This CDR3 has 15 amino acids. The germline V gene has CDR1 KGHDR and CDR2 SFDVKD. This chain's CDR3 is CATSDQTGAYNEQFF. CDR3 DNA: TGTGCCACCAGTGACCAGACAGGGGCTTACAATGAGCAGTTCTTC.

This clonotype was picked up a small number of times. The chain carries TRBV4-2 and TRBJ1-4, with TRBD1 identical over 7 bases. The CDR3 runs 15 residues. After removal of 5 bases from V and 5 bases from J, the junction contained 8 bases not matched to a gene. CDR1 LGHNA and CDR2 YNFKEQ come from the germline V gene. The CDR3 DNA is TGTGCCAGCAGCGTCAGAACAGGGGCGAATGAAAAACTGTTTTTT. Residues: CASSVRTGANEKLFF.

This clonotype was observed a handful of times. The genes are TRBV28 and TRBJ2-2; no firm D call. V lost 5 bases and J 7 bases, leaving 8 bases between the germline ends. The CDR3 runs 12 residues. CDR1 MDHEN and CDR2 SYDVKM come from the germline V gene. In DNA form, the CDR3 reads TGTGCCAGCAGTCCAGAACACGGGGAGCTGTTTTTT. Translating gives CASSPEHGELFF.

This clonotype was picked up a small number of times. As DNA, the CDR3 is TGCAGCGTTTCAACGGACGGATTAGGGCAGTACGTC. Residues: CSVSTDGLGQYV. The chain employs TRBV29-1 and TRBJ2-7; D is unclear. V gave up 5 bases and J gave up 9 bases, with 17 bases separating them. Germline V gene lookup returns CDR1 SQVTM and CDR2 ANQGSEA. This CDR3 spans 12 amino acids.

The chain carries TRBV29-1 and TRBJ1-4; maybe TRBD1 (5 bases). This CDR3 has 13 residues. The V end lost 0 bases, the J end lost 8 bases, and 10 bases lay between the germline ends. Germline assignment: CDR1 SQVTM and CDR2 ANQGSEA. The CDR3 DNA reads as TGCAGCGTTGAAGATAGGGGTGGAGAAAAACTGTTTTTT. Translated: CSVEDRGGEKLFF.

This chain uses TRBV9 with TRBJ2-3; possibly TRBD2 for D (5 bases). Trimming took off 0 bases at V and 4 bases at J, with 15 bases between the two ends. The V gene's germline CDR1 is SGDLS and CDR2 YYNGEE. CDR3 length: 16 amino acids. For the CDR3, the DNA is TGTGCCAGCAGCGTAGGTTTGAAGAGGGCTCCAGATACGCAGTATTTT. Protein: CASSVGLKRAPDTQYF. Full variable domain (outside the CDR3, taken from reference TRBV9 and TRBJ2-3): DSGVTQTPKHLITATGQRVTLRCSPRSGDLSVYWYQQSLDQGLQFLIQYYNGEERAKGNILERFSAQQFPDLHSELNLSSLELGDSALYFCASSVGLKRAPDTQYFGPGTRLTVL.

This clonotype came up many times. The rearrangement joins TRBV9 to TRBJ2-3; 13 bases are shared with TRBD2. This CDR3 region has 17 residues. The V gene end was trimmed by 6 bases and the J gene end by 0 bases; junction bases not matched to a gene: 7. CDR1 is SGDLS and CDR2 is YYNGEE in the germline V gene. CDR3 bases: TGTGCCAGCACCCGAACGACTAGCGGGGGGAGCACAGATACGCAGTATTTT. Translating gives CASTRTTSGGSTDTQYF.

In this sample, this clonotype turned up many times. The V call is TRBV27, the J call TRBJ2-1; D is unresolved. Germline V gene sequence: CDR1 MNHEY, CDR2 SMNVEV (reference sequence). V was pared by 7 bases and J by 2 bases, with 6 bases between. The CDR3 consists of 12 residues. CDR3 loop: CASTGTYNEQFF. CDR3 sequence (DNA): TGTGCCAGCACGGGTACCTACAATGAGCAGTTCTTC.

This clonotype came up many times. The chain links TRBV20-1 to TRBJ2-1; D call uncertain. This CDR3 spans 13 amino acids. Germline V gives CDR1 DFQATT, CDR2 SNEGSKA (reference sequence). V lost 7 bases and J lost 0, with 10 bases in between. DNA of the CDR3: TGCAGTGTACCACCTCTCTCCTACAATGAGCAGTTCTTC. Translation gives CSVPPLSYNEQFF.

V is TRBV5-1 and J is TRBJ1-1; no clear D gene. The CDR3 is 15 residues long. In germline, CDR1 is SGHRS, CDR2 YFSETQ. Between the trimmed V and J ends, which lost 3 bases and 1 base, there was a span of 13 bases. The CDR3 DNA sequence: TGCGCCAGCAGCTCTTCAAGAATACAGAACACTGAAGCTTTCTTT. Encoded protein: CASSSSRIQNTEAFF.

The chain carries TRBV20-1 and TRBJ2-5; 7 nucleotides line up with TRBD1. J gave up 7 bases and V 6 bases, and 11 bases lay outside the gene matches. CDR1 DFQATT and CDR2 SNEGSKA come from the germline V gene (reference sequence). The CDR3 loop spans 13 amino acids. The CDR3 DNA reads as TGCAGTGCCTCGAAAGGGGGCCCCGGGACCCAGTACTTC. Translating gives CSASKGGPGTQYF.

At least ten counts were recorded for this clonotype. CDR3 in amino acids: CSVEGYNEQFF. For the CDR3, the DNA is TGCAGCGTTGAAGGCTACAATGAGCAGTTCTTC. The gene calls are TRBV29-1 and TRBJ2-1; D is unclear. Trimming removed 1 base from V and 3 bases from J, with 1 base in between. The CDR3 has 11 amino acids. Per germline, CDR1 SQVTM and CDR2 ANQGSEA.

This clonotype turned up a few times. The rearrangement uses TRBV5-5 and TRBJ1-5; TRBD1 is a possible D gene (6 bases). Germline-derived CDR1 and CDR2 are SGHKS and YYEKEE (reference sequence). The CDR3 totals 15 residues. Trimming removed 2 bases from V and 6 bases from J, with 15 bases in between. The CDR3 here is CASSFGGLRGQPQHF. CDR3 bases: TGTGCCAGCAGCTTTGGGGGGCTCCGGGGTCAGCCCCAGCATTTT.

This clonotype was seen a handful of times. The chain has TRBV29-1 and TRBJ1-2, with 7 bases fitting TRBD1. Germline CDR1 SQVTM, CDR2 ANQGSEA. The ends lost 2 bases at V and 8 bases at J; junction bases unmatched: 11. This CDR3 has 14 residues. In DNA form, the CDR3 reads TGCAGCGTTGAATGGATTCAGGGGGGGATAGGCTACACCTTC. Residues: CSVEWIQGGIGYTF.

This clonotype was detected only a few times. V gene TRBV4-1 combines with J gene TRBJ1-5, with no clear D. With 0 bases removed from V and 9 bases from J, the gap between germline ends came to 12 bases. Germline-derived CDR1 and CDR2 are MGHRA and YSYEKL. The CDR3 extends over 14 amino acids. In DNA, the CDR3 is TGCGCCAGCAGCCAAGAGGCCGGCATCAGGCCCCAGCATTTT. This translates into CASSQEAGIRPQHF.

V and J are TRBV4-3 and TRBJ2-1, with 7 bases aligning to TRBD2. This CDR3 has 16 amino acids. CDR1 is LGHNA and CDR2 is YSLEER in the germline V gene. V dropped 0 bases and J dropped 0; count of bases not matched to a gene: 2. The CDR3 sequence is CASSQEAGSSYNEQFF. The CDR3 nucleotides are TGCGCCAGCAGCCAAGAAGCGGGGAGCTCCTACAATGAGCAGTTCTTC.

The rearrangement joins TRBV5-4 to TRBJ2-7, with TRBD1 identical over 9 bases. Germline V gene data show CDR1 as SGHNT and CDR2 as YYREEE (reference sequence). The V and J ends lost 7 bases and 6 bases, in that order; junction bases with no gene match: 8. CDR3 size: 13 residues. The CDR3 loop reads CASVPGQGGEQYF. Here the CDR3 DNA reads TGTGCCAGCGTTCCGGGACAGGGTGGCGAGCAGTACTTC.